This TCR beta chain was documented in a study of a mutant IDH1 vaccine in newly diagnosed glioma. About the research overall: Beginning 4-6 weeks after radiotherapy alone, or with temozolomide cycles, vaccination took place. Radiotherapy, temozolomide, or both had been given previously, and both were given to most. Broader study findings: Vaccine-induced immune responses were detected in roughly 93% of patients. Variations in leading peripheral T cell clonotypes appeared to have no connection with pseudoprogression.

Time point indicated: week 11, during vaccination. The content of each vaccine dose was 300 ug of mutant IDH1 20-mer peptide, and topical imiquimod accompanied it. A word on this clone: Its antigen is not identified.

Germline values: CDR1 MRHNA, CDR2 SNTAGT. V was clipped by 0 bases and J by 5 bases, with 5 bases between them. This CDR3 region has 13 residues. Data came from immunoSEQ multiplex PCR; TCRdb stores just in-frame clones and leaves some out. Among 38,000 or so clones, about four fifths were seen once, and the ten largest hold roughly 16%. The clonotype was recovered from a woman in her 30s with glioma. Some clones in this sample may be carry-over from other donors' samples. The chain is built from TRBV6-4 and TRBJ2-1; D perhaps matches TRBD1 (5 bases). The sequences come from peripheral blood mononuclear cells (PBMCs), collected from a glioma patient whose treatment included an IDH1 peptide vaccine. CDR3 protein: CASSDSDNNEQFF. The CDR3 nucleotides read TGTGCCAGCAGTGACTCGGACAACAATGAGCAGTTCTTC.